This T cell receptor beta chain was recovered during a study of blood T cells in healthy people across ages. Study outcomes and limitations: Expanded clonotype shifts may have been confounded, as the donors had an unknown CMV status.

The CDR3 spans 13 residues. Germline V CDR1 and CDR2: DFQATT, SNEGSKA (reference sequence). A second PCR, run for 7 to 11 cycles, used a sample-barcoded 5' primer plus a J-beta primer mix. TCRdb analysed the 5' RACE reads with MiXCR anew, one entry per CDR3 protein. The table includes approximately 810,000 distinct CDR3 sequences, 29% detected once. A word on this clonotype: The antigen remains undetermined. The junction departs from the called germline gene at one end, perhaps through a read error.

Source material: blood. This chain connects TRBV20-1 to TRBJ1-2; possible D gene TRBD1, 6 bases. The sequence derives from a woman at least 80 years old in good health. The CDR3 is CSARDLGGRGCTF. CDR3 DNA: TGCAGTGCTAGAGATCTAGGGGGACGTGGCTGCACCTTC.